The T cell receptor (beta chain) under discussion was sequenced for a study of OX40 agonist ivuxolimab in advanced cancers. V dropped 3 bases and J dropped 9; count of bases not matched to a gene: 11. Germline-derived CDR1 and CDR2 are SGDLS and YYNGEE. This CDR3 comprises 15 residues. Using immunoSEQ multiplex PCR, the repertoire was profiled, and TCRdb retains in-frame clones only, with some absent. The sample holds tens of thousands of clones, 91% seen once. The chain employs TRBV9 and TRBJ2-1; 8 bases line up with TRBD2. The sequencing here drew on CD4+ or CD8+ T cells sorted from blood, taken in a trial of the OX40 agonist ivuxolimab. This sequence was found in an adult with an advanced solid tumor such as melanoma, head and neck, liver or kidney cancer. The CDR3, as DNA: TGTGCCAGCAGCGCTTCAAGCGGGAGAAATGGTGAGCAGTTCTTC. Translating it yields CASSASSGRNGEQFF.